This section outlines one T cell receptor beta chain sequence together with its context. Given a much more abundant clone one base away, this may be a read error. This sample is part of a study of regulatory T cells in long-lasting Graves disease. As for time point: persistent/refractory GD, antithyroid drugs over 5 years with positive TRAb. There was RNA extracted from PBMCs, and the TCR library was made from it. Germline CDR1 MDHEN, CDR2 SYDVKM. CDR3 size: 12 residues. Assembly of TCR beta libraries relied on iRepertoire HTBI primers together with Arm-PCR of CDR3 regions. Using its own MiXCR run on the multiplex PCR reads, TCRdb lists one record per CDR3 protein. Of about 340,000 distinct CDR3 sequences detected, around 19% appear once; the ten largest clones hold roughly 29%.

The sequence derives from a female donor with Graves disease. The chain combines TRBV28 with TRBJ1-4; D gene ambiguous. The material sequenced was peripheral blood mononuclear cells (PBMCs), taken when the disease was refractory, from a patient treated with antithyroid drugs. CDR3 DNA sequence: TGTGTCAGCAGCCCTGAGAAGCGAAAACTGTTTTTT. Its translation: CVSSPEKRKLFF.